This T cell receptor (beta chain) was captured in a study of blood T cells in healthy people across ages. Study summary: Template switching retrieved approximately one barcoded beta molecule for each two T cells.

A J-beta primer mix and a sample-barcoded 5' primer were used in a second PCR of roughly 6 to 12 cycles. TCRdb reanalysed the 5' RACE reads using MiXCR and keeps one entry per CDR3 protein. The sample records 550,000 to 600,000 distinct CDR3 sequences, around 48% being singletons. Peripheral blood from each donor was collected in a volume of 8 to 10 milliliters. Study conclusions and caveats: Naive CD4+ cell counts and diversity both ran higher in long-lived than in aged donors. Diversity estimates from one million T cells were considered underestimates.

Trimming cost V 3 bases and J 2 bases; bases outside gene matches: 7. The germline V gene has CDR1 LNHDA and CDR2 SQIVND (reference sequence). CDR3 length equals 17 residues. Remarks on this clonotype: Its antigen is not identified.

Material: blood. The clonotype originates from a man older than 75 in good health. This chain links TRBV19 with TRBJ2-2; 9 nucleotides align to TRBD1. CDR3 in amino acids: CASSIDRGTINTGELFF. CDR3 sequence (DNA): TGTGCCAGTAGTATCGACAGGGGGACCATTAACACCGGGGAGCTGTTTTTT.